This note documents a single T cell receptor (beta chain) sequence. The method was immunoSEQ multiplex PCR; TCRdb's version includes in-frame clones alone and lacks a portion of them. The data contain about 410,000 clones, around 90% of them singletons. These data belong to a study of blood T cell repertoires in COVID-19. Study-level background: Sample material is recorded as cDNA or gDNA derived from T cells, B-cell-depleted T cells, or PBMCs.

The CDR3 loop spans 13 amino acids. Trimming at V came to 5 bases and at J to 7 bases, leaving 7 bases not matched to a gene. The TCR sequence derives from a man aged 18 to 35 who had recovered from COVID-19. Sequencing was performed on PBMCs or T cells enriched from blood (not recorded which). The genes are TRBV12-3 or TRBV12-4 and TRBJ1-2, with 7 bases aligning to TRBD1. In DNA form, the CDR3 reads TGTGCCAGCAGTACCCGACAGGGTTTTGGCTACACCTTC. Translation: CASSTRQGFGYTF.